Below, 24 T cell receptor beta chains from the same sample are listed, as sequenced in a study of technical replicates of blood from a handful of donors (dated by TCRdb to the late 2010s). Receptor libraries were prepared by the immunoSEQ multiplex PCR assay. TCRdb's version of the immuneACCESS table is confined to in-frame rearrangements and falls short of the full clone set. An unresolved V gene accounts for under half of the shortfall where checked; the remainder is of unknown origin. The sample records roughly 16,000 clones, around nine tenths of which are singletons. Together, the top ten hold about 12% of the sample. The material sequenced was PBMCs. The receptors come from a human donor in good health.

This clone was counted a single time. This sequence joins TRBV19 and TRBJ2-1; TRBD2 matches at 15 bases. The CDR3 is 17 residues long. J gave up 5 bases and V 4 bases, and 6 bases lay outside the gene matches. Per the germline V gene, CDR1 is LNHDA and CDR2 is SQIVND (reference sequence). CDR3 residues: CASSTRTSGRVDNEQFF. CDR3 coding DNA: TGTGCCAGTAGTACTCGGACTAGCGGGAGGGTAGACAATGAGCAGTTCTTC. Full variable domain (remainder filled in from reference TRBV19 and TRBJ2-1): DGGITQSPKYLFRKEGQNVTLSCEQNLNHDAMYWYRQDPGQGLRLIYYSQIVNDFQKGDIAEGYSVSREKKESFPLTVTSAQKNPTAFYLCASSTRTSGRVDNEQFFGPGTRLTVL.

V usage is TRBV7-8 and J usage is TRBJ1-1; D gene uncertain. Germline CDR1 reads SGHVS; CDR2 reads FQNEAQ. The V gene lost 1 base and the J gene lost 1 base, with 7 bases spanning the gap. CDR3 length: 14 amino acids. The DNA for the CDR3 is TGTGCCAGCAGCTTAGGGGAGGGGAACACTGAAGCTTTCTTT. Residues: CASSLGEGNTEAFF.

The chain carries TRBV6-1 and TRBJ1-5; D possibly corresponds to TRBD1 (5 bases). The CDR3 is made up of 15 amino acids. V was clipped by 8 bases and J by 3 bases, with 17 bases between them. Per germline, CDR1 MNHNS and CDR2 SASEGT. The CDR3 reads CASVRGTGNNQPQHF. CDR3 DNA sequence: TGTGCCAGCGTACGGGGGACGGGTAACAATCAGCCCCAGCATTTT.

The chain is built from TRBV19 and TRBJ2-7, with TRBD2 identical over 10 bases. The CDR3 spans 15 residues. V was clipped by 4 bases and J by 1 base; unmatched bases: 4. Germline lookup yields CDR1 LNHDA and CDR2 SQIVND (reference sequence). The CDR3 reads CASSTPGLASYEQYF. The CDR3, as DNA: TGTGCCAGTAGTACGCCGGGACTAGCGTCCTACGAGCAGTACTTC.

The J gene is TRBJ1-1, the V gene TRBV30, with 7 bases lining up with TRBD1. The V gene end was trimmed by 0 bases and the J gene end by 3 bases; junction bases not matched to a gene: 1. The CDR3 spans 13 residues. From germline, CDR1 is GTSNPN and CDR2 SVGIG (reference sequence). The CDR3 DNA reads TGTGCCTGGAGTGTGGGGACAGACACTGAAGCTTTCTTT. It encodes CAWSVGTDTEAFF.

This chain links TRBV6-4 with TRBJ2-3; TRBD2 matches 8 bases. CDR3 length: 14 residues. Germline V gives CDR1 MRHNA, CDR2 SNTAGT. V was pared by 3 bases and J by 2 bases, with 1 base of the junction left unmatched. The CDR3 here is CASSELADTDTQYF. In DNA form, the CDR3 reads TGTGCCAGCAGTGAACTAGCGGACACAGATACGCAGTATTTT.

V usage is TRBV10-3 and J usage is TRBJ2-4; a possible D gene is TRBD1 (6 bases). Trimming took off 6 bases at V and 8 bases at J, with 11 bases between the two ends. CDR3 length: 12 residues. The germline V gene has CDR1 ENHRY and CDR2 SYGVKD. Here the CDR3 DNA reads TGTGCCATCAGACCCGAGGGGGACATTCAGTACTTC. This sequence encodes CAIRPEGDIQYF.

V and J are TRBV19 and TRBJ1-1, with D perhaps TRBD1 (5 bases). Between the trimmed V and J ends, which lost 6 bases and 5 bases, there was a span of 16 bases. From germline, CDR1 is LNHDA and CDR2 SQIVND (reference sequence). The CDR3 consists of 14 residues. In nucleotides, the CDR3 is TGTGCCAGTAGGCCGGGACTCAGAAGTACTGAAGCTTTCTTT. Translating it yields CASRPGLRSTEAFF.

This sequence joins TRBV6-6 and TRBJ1-1; D unclear. Germline V lookup: CDR1 MNHNY, CDR2 SVGAGI (reference sequence). V was clipped by 10 bases and J by 1 base, with 10 bases between them. The CDR3 has 12 residues. Here the CDR3 DNA reads TGTGCCACCGGGCGGGCGAACACTGAAGCTTTCTTT. It yields the protein CATGRANTEAFF.

The CDR3 spells CASSVVGGPYEQYF. In DNA form, the CDR3 reads TGTGCCAGTAGTGTCGTAGGGGGACCCTACGAGCAGTACTTC. The J gene is TRBJ2-7, the V gene TRBV19; a possible D gene is TRBD1 (6 bases). CDR1 and CDR2 (germline): LNHDA, SQIVND (reference sequence). This CDR3 has 14 residues. V lost 5 bases and J 2 bases, leaving 13 bases between the germline ends.

This sequence joins TRBV6-5 and TRBJ2-5; D perhaps matches TRBD2 (5 bases). V was clipped by 6 bases and J by 7 bases, with 12 bases between them. The CDR3 loop spans 12 amino acids. The germline V gene has CDR1 MNHEY and CDR2 SVGAGI. The chain's CDR3 is CASSPTAGTQYF. In DNA, the CDR3 is TGTGCCAGCAGCCCTACGGCGGGGACCCAGTACTTC.

The chain is built from TRBV9 and TRBJ2-2, with TRBD2 matching over 8 bases. CDR1 and CDR2 (germline): SGDLS, YYNGEE. The CDR3 is 16 amino acids. Trimming cost V 4 bases and J 3 bases; bases outside gene matches: 8. In DNA, the CDR3 is TGTGCCAGCAGCCCCCGGGAGGGGTATGACACCGGGGAGCTGTTTTTT. Translation: CASSPREGYDTGELFF.

The chain links TRBV21-1 to TRBJ1-1. TRBV21-1 is assigned pseudogene status. There are 15 residues in the CDR3. CDR3 residues: CASSQNLGGATEAFF. CDR3 nucleotide sequence: TGTGCCAGCAGCCAAAACCTGGGAGGGGCCACTGAAGCTTTCTTT.

The chain couples TRBV16 to TRBJ1-5; 7 nucleotides line up with TRBD1. CDR1 is KGHSY, CDR2 FQNENV, per germline. V shed 0 bases, J shed 4 bases, and the junction held 3 bases outside the gene matches. CDR3 length: 15 residues. DNA of the CDR3: TGTGCCAGCAGCCAATCGTGGGACAGTAATCAGCCCCAGCATTTT. Translation: CASSQSWDSNQPQHF.

The V and J genes are TRBV10-3 and TRBJ2-2; a possible D gene is TRBD2 (5 bases). Per the germline V gene, CDR1 is ENHRY and CDR2 is SYGVKD. Trimming left V 0 bases short and J 0 bases short, with 8 bases between. This CDR3 comprises 16 residues. The CDR3 region is CAISESLAANTGELFF. The CDR3 DNA sequence: TGTGCCATCAGTGAGTCCCTAGCTGCGAACACCGGGGAGCTGTTTTTT.

V and J are TRBV7-6 and TRBJ2-1; 7 bases match TRBD2. This CDR3 is built from 16 residues. The junction had 7 bases not matched to a gene; V was cut back by 5 bases and J by 0 bases. The germline V gene encodes CDR1 SGHVS and CDR2 FNYEAQ. CDR3 nucleotides: TGTGCCAGCAGCGTACTAGCGTCGAGCTCCTACAATGAGCAGTTCTTC. Protein product: CASSVLASSSYNEQFF. The full variable domain, in which reference TRBV7-6 and TRBJ2-1 provide the parts outside the CDR3, is GAGVSQSPRYKVTKRGQDVALRCDPISGHVSLYWYRQALGQGPEFLTYFNYEAQQDKSGLPNDRFSAERPEGSISTLTIQRTEQRDSAMYRCASSVLASSSYNEQFFGPGTRLTVL.

J is TRBJ2-1 and V is TRBV6-4, with D uncertain. V gave up 0 bases and J gave up 8 bases, with 11 bases separating them. Germline CDR1 and CDR2: MRHNA and SNTAGT. The CDR3 has 14 residues. CDR3 DNA sequence: TGTGCCAGCAGTGACTCGTACAACCCGCATGAGCAGTTCTTC. As protein: CASSDSYNPHEQFF.

V and J are TRBV5-1 and TRBJ2-1; 8 positions agree with TRBD1. The CDR3 contains 15 residues. V lost 1 base, J lost 7 bases, and 7 bases stayed unmatched. Germline CDR1 is SGHRS and CDR2 is YFSETQ. The CDR3 loop is CASSLNAGGANEQFF. The CDR3 DNA reads as TGCGCCAGCAGCTTGAATGCAGGGGGCGCGAATGAGCAGTTCTTC.

This chain links TRBV6-5 with TRBJ1-5; D is uncertain. The germline V gene has CDR1 MNHEY and CDR2 SVGAGI. V dropped 0 bases and J dropped 5 bases, with 8 bases sitting between them. The CDR3 runs 14 residues. The CDR3 spells CASSYSKTDQPQHF. In DNA, the CDR3 is TGTGCCAGCAGTTACTCGAAGACTGATCAGCCCCAGCATTTT.

This sequence joins TRBV27 and TRBJ2-3, with D unresolved. The germline CDR1 and CDR2 sequences are MNHEY and SMNVEV (reference sequence). The V gene lost 0 bases and the J gene lost 4 bases, with 8 bases spanning the gap. There are 14 residues in the CDR3. The CDR3 is CASSLSLTPDTQYF. CDR3 coding DNA: TGTGCCAGCAGTTTATCGCTAACTCCAGATACGCAGTATTTT.

This clone has only one observation. The chain links TRBV5-1 to TRBJ2-5, with TRBD2 identical over 9 bases. Germline loops: CDR1 SGHRS, CDR2 YFSETQ. Germline trimming cut 0 bases from V and 2 bases from J; bases unmatched to any gene: 5. The CDR3 runs to 16 residues. CDR3 DNA: TGCGCCAGCAGCTTGGCCTCTAGCGGGGTGCAAGAGACCCAGTACTTC. As protein: CASSLASSGVQETQYF.

The genes are TRBV7-9 and TRBJ1-2; TRBD1 might be the D (6 bases). The CDR3 sequence is 15 residues long. Germline-derived CDR1 and CDR2 are SEHNR and FQNEAQ (reference sequence). Trimming took off 8 bases at V and 4 bases at J, with 20 bases between the two ends. The CDR3 is CASGENFGQLYGYTF. The CDR3 coding sequence is TGTGCCAGCGGTGAAAATTTCGGACAGCTCTATGGCTACACCTTC.

The count of this clone is one. V is TRBV28 and J is TRBJ2-1; TRBD2 aligns across 8 bases. The V and J ends lost 5 bases and 6 bases, in that order; junction bases with no gene match: 9. Germline CDR1 and CDR2: MDHEN and SYDVKM. The CDR3 has 15 residues. The DNA for the CDR3 is TGTGCCAGCAGTGGTCCGGGAGGGTTGGGCAATGAGCAGTTCTTC. Amino acid sequence: CASSGPGGLGNEQFF.

The CDR3 DNA sequence: TGTGCCTGGACACCGGGACAGGGGCGCCGGCCTAATGAAAAACTGTTTTTT. Its translation is CAWTPGQGRRPNEKLFF. The chain carries TRBV30 and TRBJ1-4, with 10 positions matching TRBD1. CDR1 is GTSNPN and CDR2 is SVGIG in the germline V gene (reference sequence). Germline trimming cut 4 bases from V and 3 bases from J; bases unmatched to any gene: 11. This CDR3 is built from 17 residues.